The 20 T cell receptor beta chains below were found in one sample sequenced in a study of T cell responses to AZD1222 COVID-19 vaccine. TCRdb's table, derived via immunoSEQ multiplex PCR, lists solely in-frame clones and lacks some. The profile shows more than 95,000 clones, roughly nine tenths of them singletons. The starting material was peripheral blood, obtained on day 0 of AZD1222 vaccination. The receptor set was obtained from an adult in good health.

The genes are TRBV25-1 and TRBJ1-3, with D unclear. The CDR3 runs to 14 residues. Germline CDR1 and CDR2: MGHDK and SYGVNS. V lost 4 bases, J lost 0 bases, and 7 bases lay in between. The CDR3 sequence is CASSGGNSGNTIYF. The CDR3 DNA reads as TGTGCCAGCAGTGGCGGGAACTCTGGAAACACCATATATTTT.

The chain has TRBV5-1 and TRBJ2-1, with D perhaps TRBD2 (5 bases). The CDR3 runs to 14 residues. The germline CDR1 and CDR2 sequences are SGHRS and YFSETQ. Trimming left V 3 bases short and J 6 bases short, with 13 bases between. This CDR3 reads CASSSTRARNEQFF. Written as DNA, the CDR3 is TGCGCCAGCAGCTCCACTAGGGCCCGCAATGAGCAGTTCTTC.

The genes are TRBV7-9 and TRBJ1-4; D is perhaps TRBD1 (5 bases). Germline V gene lookup returns CDR1 SEHNR and CDR2 FQNEAQ (reference sequence). V lost 8 bases, J lost 7 bases, and 17 bases lay in between. The CDR3 has 14 amino acids. CDR3 in amino acids: CASGKTGSGEKLFF. The CDR3 region has the DNA TGTGCCAGCGGAAAAACAGGATCTGGTGAAAAACTGTTTTTT.

The V call is TRBV5-1, the J call TRBJ1-1, with no clear D. The germline V and J ends were trimmed by 0 bases and 2 bases, with 8 bases remaining between them. Germline loops: CDR1 SGHRS, CDR2 YFSETQ. The CDR3 is made up of 14 amino acids. CDR3 residues: CASSLAGENTEAFF. In DNA, the CDR3 is TGCGCCAGCAGCTTGGCTGGGGAAAACACTGAAGCTTTCTTT.

The gene calls are TRBV5-4 and TRBJ2-2, with D maybe TRBD1 (6 bases). The CDR3 covers 16 residues. Germline V CDR1 and CDR2: SGHNT, YYREEE (reference sequence). V lost 4 bases, J lost 6 bases, and 19 bases lay in between. The DNA for the CDR3 is TGTGCCAGCAGCCGATCCCAACAGGGTTCCGCCGGGGAGCTGTTTTTT. Translating it yields CASSRSQQGSAGELFF. Filled out from reference TRBV5-4 and TRBJ2-2, the complete variable domain reads ETGVTQSPTHLIKTRGQQVTLRCSSQSGHNTVSWYQQALGQGPQFIFQYYREEENGRGNFPPRFSGLQFPNYSSELNVNALELDDSALYLCASSRSQQGSAGELFFGEGSRLTVL.

This clone occurred once. The chain is built from TRBV5-8 and TRBJ1-5; TRBD1 aligns across 8 bases. This CDR3 comprises 13 residues. CDR1 is SGHTS, CDR2 YDEGEE, per germline. J lost 8 bases, V lost 5 bases, and 6 bases had no gene match. This chain's CDR3 is CASRRTGLEPQHF. CDR3 in DNA: TGTGCCAGCAGAAGGACAGGGCTTGAGCCCCAGCATTTT.

The chain recombines TRBV6-5 with TRBJ1-2; a weak D match, TRBD1 (5 bases). The V and J ends lost 6 bases and 3 bases respectively, with 11 bases between them. Germline-derived CDR1 and CDR2 are MNHEY and SVGAGI. The CDR3 sequence is 13 residues long. Written as DNA, the CDR3 is TGTGCCAGCAGACTCAGGGTTGACTATGGCTACACCTTC. It yields the protein CASRLRVDYGYTF.

CDR3 sequence reads: CASRGLPGNTIYF. The DNA of the CDR3 is TGTGCCAGTAGGGGCTTGCCTGGAAACACCATATATTTT. The chain has TRBV19 and TRBJ1-3; D is uncertain. Trimming removed 6 bases from V and 2 bases from J, with 8 bases in between. The germline gives CDR1 LNHDA, CDR2 SQIVND (reference sequence). The CDR3 runs 13 residues.

J is TRBJ2-1 and V is TRBV6-2 or TRBV6-3; no reliable D call. Germline CDR1 is MNHEY and CDR2 is SVGEGT. The V end was cut by 4 bases, the J end by 8 bases, with 12 bases between. The CDR3 is 13 amino acids. CDR3 DNA: TGTGCCAGCAGTTTTGGTAGCTGGTATGAGCAGTTCTTC. Translated: CASSFGSWYEQFF.

The V call is TRBV7-3, the J call TRBJ2-1; D gene uncertain. Trimming took 5 bases from V and 0 from J, leaving 11 bases between them. Germline-derived CDR1 and CDR2 are SGHTA and FQGTGA. The CDR3 loop spans 15 amino acids. The DNA for the CDR3 is TGTGCCAGCAGCCCCGATTTCGGCTCCTACAATGAGCAGTTCTTC. It codes for CASSPDFGSYNEQFF.

This clone was detected a few times. V and J are TRBV5-1 and TRBJ1-4, with 8 bases identical to TRBD1. J lost 1 base, V lost 5 bases, and 1 base had no gene match. CDR1 is SGHRS and CDR2 is YFSETQ in the germline V gene. The CDR3 extends over 14 amino acids. CDR3 DNA sequence: TGCGCCAGCAGACAGGGGGGAACTAATGAAAAACTGTTTTTT. It is translated as CASRQGGTNEKLFF.

In this sample, this clone turned up once. V and J are TRBV12-3 or TRBV12-4 and TRBJ2-3; either TRBD1 or TRBD2 may supply D (5 bases each). The CDR3 totals 13 residues. Trimming took 6 bases from V and 7 from J, leaving 14 bases between them. Here the CDR3 DNA reads TGTGCCAGCAGCTGGGACCGGTGGTATACGCAGTATTTT. This encodes CASSWDRWYTQYF.

This sequence joins TRBV7-2 and TRBJ2-2; 8 bases map to TRBD2. Germline loops: CDR1 SGHTA, CDR2 FQGNSA. V was pared by 1 base and J by 7 bases, with 11 bases of the junction left unmatched. This CDR3 region has 17 residues. The CDR3 nucleotides read TGTGCCAGCAGCTTAGGGGGTACCGGGAGGGCCGGCGGGGAGCTGTTTTTT. Protein: CASSLGGTGRAGGELFF.

The chain employs TRBV29-1 and TRBJ1-3; 9 bases are shared with TRBD1. V was clipped by 6 bases and J by 2 bases; unmatched bases: 8. This CDR3 spans 15 amino acids. Germline V gene lookup returns CDR1 SQVTM and CDR2 ANQGSEA. This chain's CDR3 is CSVGQGLPPGNTIYF. The CDR3 region has the DNA TGCAGCGTGGGACAGGGACTCCCACCTGGAAACACCATATATTTT.

The J gene is TRBJ1-3, the V gene TRBV25-1; 8 bases are a match to TRBD1. The CDR3 sequence is 16 residues long. V lost 3 bases to trimming and J lost 4 bases; unmatched junction nucleotides: 8. Per germline, CDR1 MGHDK and CDR2 SYGVNS. The CDR3 here is CASSDDRGALGNTIYF. The DNA of the CDR3 is TGTGCCAGCAGTGACGACAGGGGCGCTTTGGGAAACACCATATATTTT. Using reference TRBV25-1 and TRBJ1-3 for the parts outside the CDR3, the full variable domain is EADIYQTPRYLVIGTGKKITLECSQTMGHDKMYWYQQDPGMELHLIHYSYGVNSTEKGDLSSESTVSRIRTEHFPLTLESARPSHTSQYLCASSDDRGALGNTIYFGEGSWLTVV.

This chain links TRBV27 with TRBJ2-2, with 8 bases aligning to TRBD1. Per the germline V gene, CDR1 is MNHEY and CDR2 is SMNVEV (reference sequence). With 4 bases clipped from V and 6 bases from J, the junction kept 7 bases outside the gene matches. The CDR3 runs to 15 residues. CDR3 residues: CASSSRTGIAGELFF. CDR3 bases: TGTGCCAGCAGTTCTCGGACAGGGATCGCCGGGGAGCTGTTTTTT.

This chain links TRBV2 with TRBJ1-2; 7 bases line up with TRBD1. The germline CDR1 and CDR2 sequences are SNHLY and FYNNEI. Trimming removed 6 bases from V and 4 bases from J; junction bases left unmatched: 8. This CDR3 has 14 residues. The CDR3 loop reads CASSTGVSGYGYTF. The CDR3 DNA follows: TGTGCCAGCAGCACAGGGGTTAGTGGCTATGGCTACACCTTC.

This chain uses TRBV7-9 with TRBJ1-2; 9 positions match TRBD1. CDR3 length: 14 amino acids. The V gene's germline CDR1 is SEHNR and CDR2 FQNEAQ (reference sequence). Trimming took 3 bases from V and 7 from J; bases not matched to a gene: 6. The CDR3 region is CASSLGQGEVGYTF. The CDR3 nucleotides are TGTGCCAGCAGCTTGGGACAGGGAGAGGTTGGCTACACCTTC.

The chain uses TRBV18 and TRBJ2-7, with D uncertain. Germline CDR1 reads KGHSH; CDR2 reads LQKENI. The CDR3 sequence is 15 residues long. V was shortened by 0 bases and J by 5 bases, with 14 bases between the two germline ends. CDR3: CASSPPGRSINEQYF. CDR3 coding DNA: TGTGCCAGCTCACCACCCGGTCGCAGTATCAACGAGCAGTACTTC.

For this clone: Distinct nucleotide sequences in the sample also encode this CDR3. The V and J genes are TRBV3-1 (or the pseudogene TRBV3-2) and TRBJ1-2, with 9 nucleotides matching TRBD1. The J segment lost 2 bases and the V segment lost 1 base, leaving 2 bases of the junction unmatched. Germline assignment: CDR1 LGHDT and CDR2 YNNKEL (reference sequence). This CDR3 region has 15 residues. The CDR3 region has the DNA TGTGCCAGCAGCCAAGGGGACAGGGCCAACTATGGCTACACCTTC. Its protein product is CASSQGDRANYGYTF.